Sequencing of this TCR beta chain was carried out in a study of shared clonotypes between healthy human individuals. Whole-study context: Two female and a few male donors aged 18 to 49 were enrolled. There were three CD4 naive, three CD4 memory, two CD8 naive and one CD8 memory plates per donor.

Germline V gene lookup returns CDR1 SNHLY and CDR2 FYNNEI. V was shortened by 8 bases and J by 12 bases, with 23 bases between the two germline ends. This CDR3 is built from 13 residues. All donors were healthy HIV-negative adults lacking recent acute infections or vaccinations. The split of CD4+ cells yielded CD45RA+ naive and CD45RA-negative memory subsets. This table comes from immunoSEQ multiplex PCR, and its TCRdb copy is limited to in-frame clones, with some not included. This table holds roughly 700,000 clones, around 67% found once. What was sequenced was memory CD4+ T cells sorted from blood. Subset defined: CD45RA-negative fraction. The receptor comes from a woman aged 25 to 39 in good health. V usage is TRBV2 and J usage is TRBJ2-7; the D gene is possibly TRBD2 (5 bases). CDR3 loop: CASGTGTVILGYF. The CDR3 bases are TGTGCCAGCGGAACGGGAACGGTCATTTTGGGGTACTTC.